This T cell receptor beta chain appears in the sequencing data of a study of blood T cell repertoires in COVID-19 (dated by TCRdb to 2019 to 2021). Notes on the research overall: Collaborator samples came from the United States, Italy and Spain and covered acute and convalescent phases of COVID-19. The prospective study material was composed of cDNA or gDNA derived from T cells, B-cell-depleted T cells, or PBMCs. Deeply sampled blood TCRbeta repertoires from subjects exposed to, actively infected with, or recovered from COVID-19 were included in the dataset. The repertoires were released in a freely available public database meant as a resource for research on the immune response to SARS-CoV-2. Samples were obtained from the ongoing ImmuneRACE study (first 160 participants) and from some 1,300 subjects provided by 6 global collaborators. A de-identified subject ID, COVID-19 status, age in years and sex were almost always included in the sample metadata. Where available, HLA class I and class II types were taken from metadata supplied by the sample provider and were not determined by assay-based typing. Paper-wide results and their limitations: How much clinical and demographic metadata was included differed by source and by participant, and the metadata was provided uncurated.

Concerning this clone itself: No antigen is known for it. No clone much larger than this one lies a single base away; base qualities are absent.

In Seattle, one collaborating source enrolled patients while the infection was active and tracked those patients longitudinally over the course of disease. Each collaborating institution followed its own protocols to collect whole blood in K2EDTA tubes. For TCRbeta analysis, collaborators shipped samples in one of three forms: frozen whole blood, isolated PBMCs, or DNA extracted from either of those sample types. TCRbeta CDR3 regions were amplified from genomic DNA using the immunoSEQ Assay, a bias-controlled multiplex PCR. From the authors' description of their analysis: The number of nucleated cells in each sample was estimated from the amplification of reference gene primers within the assay. To quantify the absolute abundance of each unique TCRbeta CDR3 rearrangement, sequence reads were collapsed and filtered. For each sample, productive Simpson clonality was calculated as the square root of Simpson's diversity index over productive rearrangements. As stored in TCRdb, this immuneACCESS dataset retains in-frame rearrangements with V and J assigned. A fraction of the clones does not appear; measured against another copy, unresolved V genes explain less than half of the discrepancy, and the remainder lacks a known reason. That table gives V, J and clone size, and the DNA gave D and trimming. The table for this sample lists around 180,000 clones; about 84% of them were counted only once. The ten largest clones take up roughly 20% of the sample.

From the cysteine through the phenylalanine, the CDR3 covers 15 amino acids. Only the CDR3 region is kept as DNA, spanning 45 bases read in frame from base 1. Cut back by 0 bases and 6 bases, the V and J ends lie 14 bases apart. Based on the germline V gene, the CDR1 and CDR2 sequences are ENHRY and SYGVKD. This sequence uses TRBV10-3 and TRBJ1-2, with a tentative D gene TRBD1 over 5 matching bases. The sequence derives from a person aged 70 to 85 with COVID-19, enrolled during active disease. The sample consisted of peripheral blood. The CDR3 loop reads CAISESPLTGDGYTF. The DNA sequence follows: TGTGCCATCAGTGAGTCCCCATTAACGGGGGATGGCTACACCTTC.